These 24 T cell receptor beta chains originate from one sample sequenced in a study of tissue T cells after allogeneic stem cell transplantation. Repertoires were generated with immunoSEQ multiplex PCR, while TCRdb's copy carries only in-frame clones and drops some. The sample lists roughly 2,600 clones; roughly 40% were seen once. The time point here: mouse harvest day 14 after allogeneic transplant. Mouse grafts combined 10^7 T-cell-depleted bone marrow cells with 10^6 splenic CD5+ T cells. The source material was gut tissue. The receptor source for this set is a female BALB/c mouse given C57BL/6 T cells with graft-versus-host disease after an allogeneic hematopoietic cell transplant.

Regarding this clone: The germline and genes are mouse ones. The read stops 1 residue short of the end of the CDR3; the missing end is completed from the germline J gene. The J gene is TRBJ2-1, the V gene TRBV12-2, with D unclear. V gave up 6 bases and J gave up 3 bases, with 5 bases separating them. Germline V gene lookup returns CDR1 SGHLS and CDR2 HYDKME. The CDR3 loop spans 11 amino acids. The covered CDR3 bases are TGTGCCAGCCACTTCTATGCTGAGCAGTTC. Translation gives CASHFYAEQF. Given in full, the CDR3 is CASHFYAEQFF.

This clone was counted a few times. Germline and genes here are mouse. The observed sequence ends 1 residue before the CDR3 terminus, with the missing tail filled in from the germline J gene. The chain has TRBV13-2 and TRBJ2-2; 7 bases are shared with TRBD1. The ends lost 6 bases at V and 4 bases at J; junction bases unmatched: 6. The CDR3 has 14 residues. Germline lookup yields CDR1 NNHNN and CDR2 SYGAGS (reference sequence). This chain's CDR3 is CASVNRGGTGQLYF. The CDR3 DNA, read in part, is TGTGCCAGCGTCAACAGGGGTGGCACCGGGCAGCTCTAC.

Notes on this clone: Mouse gene names apply. The sequence runs out 1 residue before the end of the CDR3; the remainder is reconstructed from the germline J gene. The chain employs TRBV26 and TRBJ2-5; 7 bases map to TRBD1. The CDR3 is made up of 13 amino acids. Germline V gives CDR1 KGHPV, CDR2 FQNQEV (reference sequence). The J segment lost 2 bases and the V segment lost 6 bases, leaving 2 bases of the junction unmatched. The sequenced CDR3 bases are TGTGCCAGCAGCCGACAGGGCCAAGACACCCAGTAC. Protein: CASSRQGQDTQY. The entire CDR3 reads CASSRQGQDTQYF.

To note about this clone: The listed genes are named as in mouse. Here the CDR3 reads CASSMTGGPYEQYF. The sequenced part of the CDR3 DNA is TGTGCCAGCAGTATGACTGGGGGGCCCTATGAACAGTAC. The genes are TRBV19 and TRBJ2-7, with 10 bases that match TRBD2. The missing CDR3 end, 1 residue past where the read stops, is filled in from the germline J gene. Germline assignment: CDR1 FNHDT and CDR2 SITEND (reference sequence). Germline trimming cut 2 bases from V and 2 bases from J; bases unmatched to any gene: 1. The CDR3 length is 14 residues.

This clone was seen a few times. The gene names given are mouse names. The CDR3 end lies 1 residue beyond the end of the read and is filled in from the germline J gene. The V gene is TRBV26, the J gene TRBJ1-2; 9 bases match TRBD1. The V and J ends lost 7 bases and 1 base, in that order; junction bases with no gene match: 4. The CDR3 length is 14 residues. CDR1 and CDR2 (germline): KGHPV, FQNQEV (reference sequence). The CDR3: CASTPGQGNSDYTF. The sequenced CDR3 bases are TGTGCCAGCACTCCGGGACAGGGAAACTCCGACTACACC.

As concerns this clone: The gene symbols are mouse symbols. The read gets to within 1 residue of the CDR3 end, and the germline J gene fills in the rest. V usage is TRBV30 and J usage is TRBJ2-4, with TRBD2 matching over 11 bases. The CDR3 extends over 15 amino acids. With 3 bases clipped from V and 0 bases from J, the junction kept 2 bases outside the gene matches. Per the germline V gene, CDR1 is SQVVS and CDR2 is ANEGSEA. The CDR3 reads CSSRDWGDSQNTLYF. CDR3 bases read: TGTAGTTCTAGGGACTGGGGGGATAGTCAAAACACCTTGTAC.

In the case of this clone: The germline and genes are mouse ones. The CDR3 is cut off 1 residue early in the read; its end comes from the germline J gene. The chain combines TRBV3 with TRBJ2-5; 8 bases align to TRBD1. The germline V gene has CDR1 SNHLY and CDR2 FYNGKV (reference sequence). V gave up 4 bases and J gave up 4 bases; unmatched junction bases: 4. The CDR3 totals 14 residues. The chain's CDR3 is CASSSTGEKDTQYF. The DNA read from the CDR3 is TGTGCCAGCAGCTCGACAGGGGAAAAAGACACCCAGTAC. The full variable domain, with the rest looked up from reference TRBV3 and TRBJ2-5, is GPKVLQIPSHQIIDMGQMVTLNCDPVSNHLYFYWYKQILGQQMEFLVNFYNGKVMEKSKLFKDQFSVERPDGSYFTLKIQPTALEDSAVYFCASSSTGEKDTQYFGPGTRLLVL.

In the case of this clone: Gene and germline names: mouse. Read data end 1 residue before the CDR3 end; the end is taken from the germline J gene. The rearrangement links TRBV23 to TRBJ2-5; TRBD2 reflects the table's D call only, with no check against the DNA. The CDR3 has 14 amino acids. CDR1 KGHTA and CDR2 FQNQQP come from the germline V gene. Partial CDR3 DNA: TGCTCCAGCAGTCATTCTGGGAACCAAGACACCCAGTAC. Encoded protein: CSSSHSGNQDTQY. The full-length CDR3 reads as CSSSHSGNQDTQYF.

About this clone: Germline and genes: mouse. The observed sequence ends 1 residue before the CDR3 terminus, with the missing tail filled in from the germline J gene. V and J are TRBV5 and TRBJ2-5, with 8 bases that match TRBD2. Germline lookup yields CDR1 LGHNA and CDR2 YNLKQL (reference sequence). V was clipped by 0 bases and J by 3 bases; unmatched bases: 5. This CDR3 has 16 amino acids. The CDR3 DNA, read in part, is TGTGCCAGCAGCCAAGATCTGGGGGGCGTTCAAGACACCCAGTAC. Amino acids: CASSQDLGGVQDTQY. The entire CDR3 reads CASSQDLGGVQDTQYF.

The table lists this clone with a few counts. Gene labels here are mouse ones. The read stops 1 residue short of the end of the CDR3; the missing end is completed from the germline J gene. The gene calls are TRBV26 and TRBJ1-3; no clear D gene. The CDR3 has 15 residues. Deletions cut 2 bases from V and 0 bases from J, with 8 bases between. Germline V gene lookup returns CDR1 KGHPV and CDR2 FQNQEV (reference sequence). CDR3 bases read: TGTGCCAGCAGTCTGACAGCAAATTCTGGAAATACGCTCTAT. Protein product: CASSLTANSGNTLY. The CDR3 in full is CASSLTANSGNTLYF.

A remark on this clone: These gene names are mouse names. The CDR3 DNA, read in part, is TGTGCCAGCAGCCTGGACTGGGGGGAAAACACCTTGTAC. Its protein is CASSLDWGENTLY. The CDR3 in its entirety is CASSLDWGENTLYF. The chain employs TRBV26 and TRBJ2-4, with TRBD2 identical over 11 bases. The DNA ends 1 residue before the CDR3 does, and the rest of the CDR3 is filled in from the germline J gene. CDR3 length equals 14 residues. Trimming cost V 6 bases and J 4 bases; bases outside gene matches: 3. CDR1 is KGHPV and CDR2 is FQNQEV in the germline V gene (reference sequence).

Comment on this clone: Here the gene names and germline are mouse. The read terminates 1 residue ahead of where the CDR3 ends, so the germline J gene completes it. The V call is TRBV16, the J call TRBJ2-3; D is undetermined. V was shortened by 2 bases and J by 0 bases, with 6 bases between the two germline ends. Germline lookup yields CDR1 SGHSA and CDR2 FRNQAP. The CDR3 totals 14 residues. The DNA read from the CDR3 is TGTGCAAGCAGCTTAACATCTAGTGCAGAAACGCTGTAT. Its translation is CASSLTSSAETLY. The entire CDR3 sequence reads CASSLTSSAETLYF. The full variable domain, with the rest looked up from reference TRBV16 and TRBJ2-3, is NAGVIQTPRHKVTGKGQEATLWCEPISGHSAVFWYRQTIVQGLEFLTYFRNQAPIDDSGMPKERFSAQMPNQSHSTLKIQSTQPQDSAVYLCASSLTSSAETLYFGSGTRLTVL.

Points on this clone: The listed genes are named as in mouse. From the germline J gene comes the end of the CDR3, since the read stops 1 residue before it. The J gene is TRBJ2-5, the V gene TRBV13-2; 7 bases match TRBD1. There are 12 residues in the CDR3. The junction had 3 bases not matched to a gene; V was cut back by 3 bases and J by 8 bases. The V gene's germline CDR1 is NNHNN and CDR2 SYGAGS (reference sequence). Incomplete CDR3 DNA: TGTGCCAGCGGTGGAGGGGACAGCACCCAGTAC. It encodes CASGGGDSTQY. The entire CDR3 protein reads CASGGGDSTQYF.

Comment on this clone: Gene names are mouse gene names. The read terminates 1 residue ahead of where the CDR3 ends, so the germline J gene completes it. The rearrangement links TRBV1 to TRBJ1-3; 9 bases map to TRBD1. This CDR3 spans 15 amino acids. CDR1 NSQYPW and CDR2 LRSPGD come from the germline V gene (reference sequence). V trimming: 1 base; J trimming: 4 bases; junction bases outside the gene matches: 2. The sequenced CDR3 bases are TGCACCTGCAGTGCAGCAGGACAGGGGGGAAATACGCTCTAT. Residues: CTCSAAGQGGNTLY. The full CDR3 protein is CTCSAAGQGGNTLYF.

In regard to this clone: Genes here carry mouse names. Read coverage stops 1 residue before the CDR3 terminus; the germline J gene supplies the remainder. The chain has TRBV23 and TRBJ1-2. CDR1 is KGHTA and CDR2 is FQNQQP in the germline V gene. This CDR3 contains 11 residues. CDR3: CSSSRNSDYTF. The covered CDR3 bases are TGCTCCAGCAGTCGGAACTCCGACTACACC.

Comment on this clone: Gene and germline names: mouse. The CDR3 end falls 1 residue outside the read, so it is completed with the germline J gene. The V and J genes are TRBV23 and TRBJ2-5; the table's TRBD2 call for D was not verified on the DNA. Germline values: CDR1 KGHTA, CDR2 FQNQQP. The CDR3 runs to 14 residues. The covered CDR3 bases are TGCTCCAGCAGCCGGGACTGGGGGCAAGACACCCAGTAC. Its translation: CSSSRDWGQDTQY. The whole CDR3 sequence is CSSSRDWGQDTQYF. The full variable domain, with the rest looked up from reference TRBV23 and TRBJ2-5, is DAAVTQKPRYLIKMKGQEAEMKCIPEKGHTAVFWYQQKQSKELKFLIYFQNQQPLDQIDMVKERFSAVCPSSSLCSLGIRTCEAEDSALYLCSSSRDWGQDTQYFGPGTRLLVL.

Only one count was recorded for this clone. Any gene name here is a mouse gene name. The read is 1 residue too short to cover the CDR3 end, so that end is filled in from the germline J gene. The rearrangement links TRBV23 to TRBJ2-3; the D call of TRBD1 is as the table states it, not checked on the DNA. Per the germline V gene, CDR1 is KGHTA and CDR2 is FQNQQP. The CDR3 consists of 16 residues. This CDR3 is CSSSQSDRGSAETLYF. The part of the CDR3 DNA that was read is TGCTCCAGCAGTCAATCGGACAGGGGTAGTGCAGAAACGCTGTAT. Together with reference TRBV23 and TRBJ2-3, the CDR3 gives the full variable domain: DAAVTQKPRYLIKMKGQEAEMKCIPEKGHTAVFWYQQKQSKELKFLIYFQNQQPLDQIDMVKERFSAVCPSSSLCSLGIRTCEAEDSALYLCSSSQSDRGSAETLYFGSGTRLTVL.

With respect to this clone: Mouse gene names apply. Read data end 1 residue before the CDR3 end; the end is taken from the germline J gene. J is TRBJ2-1 and V is TRBV26; D tentatively fits TRBD1 or TRBD2 (5 bases each). The CDR3 has 15 amino acids. The V gene lost 0 bases and the J gene lost 3 bases, with 9 bases spanning the gap. CDR1 is KGHPV and CDR2 is FQNQEV in the germline V gene (reference sequence). The sequenced CDR3 bases are TGTGCCAGCAGTCTGTCGCAGGGACGCTATGCTGAGCAGTTC. It specifies CASSLSQGRYAEQF. The entire CDR3 reads CASSLSQGRYAEQFF.

Turning to this clone: All gene names here are mouse names. The observed sequence ends 1 residue before the CDR3 terminus, with the missing tail filled in from the germline J gene. The V gene is TRBV23, the J gene TRBJ2-7; the table names TRBD1, a call not compared with the DNA. Germline V lookup: CDR1 KGHTA, CDR2 FQNQQP. The CDR3 totals 15 residues. The CDR3 DNA, read in part, is TGCTCCAGCAGTCAATTGACAGGGAGCTCCTATGAACAGTAC. It is translated as CSSSQLTGSSYEQY. The full CDR3 is CSSSQLTGSSYEQYF.

As for this clone: Gene names denote mouse genes. The sequenced fragment ends 1 residue before the CDR3 boundary, so the rest is inferred from the germline J gene. The chain employs TRBV26 and TRBJ2-4; D not resolved. CDR1 KGHPV and CDR2 FQNQEV come from the germline V gene (reference sequence). The V end lost 3 bases, the J end lost 3 bases, and 10 bases lay between the germline ends. The CDR3 totals 14 residues. CDR3 sequence reads: CASSLPGGQNTLYF. Incomplete CDR3 DNA: TGTGCCAGCAGTCTCCCGGGAGGACAAAACACCTTGTAC.

A note on this clone: These gene names are mouse names. The read comes to an end 1 residue before the CDR3 does, leaving the germline J gene to fill in the end. The chain links TRBV26 to TRBJ1-4; perhaps TRBD1 as D (6 bases). The CDR3 consists of 13 residues. CDR1 and CDR2 (germline): KGHPV, FQNQEV (reference sequence). Trimming took 4 bases from V and 4 from J, leaving 7 bases between them. The CDR3 protein is CASSRDNNERLFF. The CDR3 DNA, read in part, is TGTGCCAGCAGTCGGGACAACAACGAAAGATTATTT.

On this clone itself: Gene names are the mouse ones. CDR3 amino acids: CSSSQRTGGGEQYF. The CDR3 DNA, read in part, is TGCTCCAGCAGTCAAAGGACTGGGGGGGGTGAACAGTAC. The V call is TRBV23, the J call TRBJ2-7; TRBD2 is the table's D call and was not checked against the DNA. Read sequence stops 1 residue before the CDR3 end, and the germline J gene provides the missing end. This CDR3 region has 14 residues. Germline CDR1 reads KGHTA; CDR2 reads FQNQQP.

Concerning this clone: Genes and germline are mouse. The read gets to within 1 residue of the CDR3 end, and the germline J gene fills in the rest. The chain combines TRBV31 with TRBJ2-1; 11 bases fit TRBD2. CDR3 length: 15 residues. CDR1 and CDR2 (germline): GKSSPN, SITVG. V lost 0 bases and J lost 6; bases outside the gene matches: 4. The CDR3 spells CAWSLGTGGFAEQFF. The CDR3 DNA, read in part, is TGTGCCTGGAGTCTGGGGACTGGGGGCTTTGCTGAGCAGTTC.

Turning to this clone: The germline and genes are mouse ones. The CDR3 bases that were read are TGTGCCAGCAGTCTGTCGGGGAACTCCGACTACACC. Amino acids: CASSLSGNSDYT. The full CDR3 reads CASSLSGNSDYTF. V is TRBV26 and J is TRBJ1-2, with D unresolved. The read finishes 1 residue shy of the CDR3 end, and the germline J gene is used to complete it. Per the germline V gene, CDR1 is KGHPV and CDR2 is FQNQEV (reference sequence). This CDR3 comprises 13 residues. Deletions cut 0 bases from V and 2 bases from J, with 4 bases between.